This record looks at one TCR beta chain sequence and its context. The antigen remains undetermined. This specimen comes from a study of T cell responses to AZD1222 COVID-19 vaccine. TCRdb keeps only in-frame clones here, not all; method: immunoSEQ multiplex PCR. The sample shows roughly 60,000 clones, about three quarters of them seen only once. Overall study findings and caveats: Reports indicate that nearly half of spike-specific TCRs are directed at unmutated variant regions.

The sequencing here drew on peripheral blood, taken 28 days after the second AZD1222 dose. This TCR was sampled from an adult who received the AZD1222 COVID-19 vaccine.

CDR3 bases: TGTGCCAGCAGCTTAGCGACAGATACGGAAGCTTTCTTT. Amino acids: CASSLATDTEAFF. The rearrangement uses TRBV7-2 and TRBJ1-1; a weak D match, TRBD1 (5 bases). The length of the CDR3 is 13 residues. Trimming took off 0 bases at V and 8 bases at J, with 10 bases between the two ends. Looked up from germline, CDR1 is SGHTA and CDR2 is FQGNSA.